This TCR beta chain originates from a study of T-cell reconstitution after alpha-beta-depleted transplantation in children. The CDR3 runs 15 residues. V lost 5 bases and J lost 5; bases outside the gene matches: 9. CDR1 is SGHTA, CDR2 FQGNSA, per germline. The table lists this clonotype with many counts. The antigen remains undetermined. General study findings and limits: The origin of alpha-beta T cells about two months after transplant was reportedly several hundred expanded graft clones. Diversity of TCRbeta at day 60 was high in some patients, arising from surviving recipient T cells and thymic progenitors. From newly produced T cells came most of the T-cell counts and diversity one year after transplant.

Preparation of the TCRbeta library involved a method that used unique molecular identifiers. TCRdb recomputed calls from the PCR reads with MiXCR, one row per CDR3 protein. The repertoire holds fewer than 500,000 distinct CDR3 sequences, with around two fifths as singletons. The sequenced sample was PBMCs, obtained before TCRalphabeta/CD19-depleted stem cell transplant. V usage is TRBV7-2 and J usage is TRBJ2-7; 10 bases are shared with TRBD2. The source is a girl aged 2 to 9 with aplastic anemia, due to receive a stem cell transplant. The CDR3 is CASSPTSGIYDEQYF. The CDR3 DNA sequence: TGTGCCAGCAGCCCAACTAGCGGGATTTACGACGAGCAGTACTTC. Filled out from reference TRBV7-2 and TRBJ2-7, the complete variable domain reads GAGVSQSPSNKVTEKGKDVELRCDPISGHTALYWYRQSLGQGLEFLIYFQGNSAPDKSGLPSDRFSAERTGGSVSTLTIQRTQQEDSAVYLCASSPTSGIYDEQYFGPGTRLTVT.